The 17 T cell receptor beta chains listed next were all sequenced from one sample in a study of shared clonotypes between healthy human individuals. The protocol was immunoSEQ multiplex PCR, while the TCRdb copy is restricted to in-frame clones and leaves out a portion. The sample yields 1,100,000 or so clones, approximately 78% seen once. Sequencing input: memory CD4+ T cells from PBMCs. This sample's subset: CD45RA-negative fraction. These TCRs come from a man younger than 35 in good health. Some clones in this sample may be carry-over from other donors' samples.

This chain connects TRBV6-1 to TRBJ2-1; 8 nucleotides align to TRBD2. Germline CDR1 MNHNS, CDR2 SASEGT. This CDR3 comprises 18 residues. J gave up 5 bases and V 0 bases, and 12 bases lay outside the gene matches. CDR3 coding DNA: TGTGCCAGCAGTGAAGCCACCGGGGGGGGTCTAGCGGACAATGAGCAGTTCTTC. The encoded protein is CASSEATGGGLADNEQFF.

The V call is TRBV5-1, the J call TRBJ1-2; a weak D match, TRBD1 (6 bases). V lost 0 bases, J lost 6 bases, and 18 bases lay in between. This CDR3 spans 16 amino acids. Germline lookup yields CDR1 SGHRS and CDR2 YFSETQ. The CDR3 loop reads CASSLAPAGAQDGYTF. For the CDR3, the DNA is TGCGCCAGCAGCTTGGCCCCGGCAGGGGCGCAGGATGGCTACACCTTC.

This sequence joins TRBV11-2 and TRBJ2-3; TRBD1 is a possible D gene (6 bases). Per the germline V gene, CDR1 is SGHAT and CDR2 is FQNNGV. V was pared by 1 base and J by 0 bases, with 11 bases between. CDR3 length equals 16 residues. The CDR3, as DNA: TGTGCCAGCAGCTTAGGAGACAGGCTTAGCACAGATACGCAGTATTTT. This gives the protein CASSLGDRLSTDTQYF.

The chain carries TRBV27 and TRBJ2-4, with D possibly being TRBD1 or TRBD2 (5 bases each). This CDR3 has 15 residues. CDR1 MNHEY and CDR2 SMNVEV come from the germline V gene (reference sequence). V was shortened by 4 bases and J by 6 bases, with 16 bases between the two germline ends. In DNA, the CDR3 is TGTGCCAGCAGTTGGGGACGTCGGGGTAGAAACATTCAGTACTTC. Protein sequence: CASSWGRRGRNIQYF.

This chain uses TRBV5-1 with TRBJ1-3; 8 bases agree with TRBD1. Germline CDR1 and CDR2: SGHRS and YFSETQ. J lost 6 bases, V lost 3 bases, and 8 bases had no gene match. CDR3 length: 15 residues. CDR3 bases: TGCGCCAGCAGCTACTTCTCAGGGGGCGAAAACACCATATATTTT. This encodes CASSYFSGGENTIYF.

V usage is TRBV5-1 and J usage is TRBJ1-3; TRBD1 is a possible D gene (5 bases). The CDR3 has 15 residues. Trimming left V 3 bases short and J 0 bases short, with 10 bases between. CDR1 SGHRS and CDR2 YFSETQ come from the germline V gene. The CDR3 region is CASSSSTGSGNTIYF. In DNA form, the CDR3 reads TGCGCCAGCAGCTCTTCTACAGGCTCTGGAAACACCATATATTTT.

The chain links TRBV28 to TRBJ2-3, with D unclear. The V gene lost 4 bases and the J gene lost 6 bases, with 14 bases spanning the gap. Looked up from germline, CDR1 is MDHEN and CDR2 is SYDVKM. CDR3 size: 14 residues. The CDR3 coding sequence is TGTGCCAGCAGTTCCAGGTCCCTATCCGATACGCAGTATTTT. It encodes CASSSRSLSDTQYF. Full variable domain (missing parts from reference TRBV28 and TRBJ2-3): DVKVTQSSRYLVKRTGEKVFLECVQDMDHENMFWYRQDPGLGLRLIYFSYDVKMKEKGDIPEGYSVSREKKERFSLILESASTNQTSMYLCASSSRSLSDTQYFGPGTRLTVL.

This chain connects TRBV6-5 to TRBJ2-6; D not certain. The CDR3 loop spans 14 amino acids. Germline CDR1 MNHEY, CDR2 SVGAGI. The ends were cut back, 4 bases at V and 2 bases at J, with 6 bases in the middle. The chain's CDR3 is CASSSGPGANVLTF. CDR3 in DNA: TGTGCCAGCAGTTCCGGGCCTGGGGCCAACGTCCTGACTTTC.

The J gene is TRBJ1-4, the V gene TRBV18, with TRBD1 identical over 12 bases. The CDR3 extends over 16 amino acids. After removal of 3 bases from V and 7 bases from J, the junction contained 6 bases not matched to a gene. Per the germline V gene, CDR1 is KGHSH and CDR2 is LQKENI. CDR3 in amino acids: CASSPGQGARGEKLFF. The CDR3 region has the DNA TGTGCCAGCTCACCGGGACAGGGGGCGCGCGGTGAAAAACTGTTTTTT.

The rearrangement uses TRBV25-1 and TRBJ2-6; D is undetermined. Trimming removed 8 bases from V and 4 bases from J, with 12 bases in between. There are 14 residues in the CDR3. Germline V gene sequence: CDR1 MGHDK, CDR2 SYGVNS. CDR3 protein: CASSKSVGANVLTF. The CDR3 nucleotides read TGTGCCAGCTCAAAGAGTGTAGGGGCCAACGTCCTGACTTTC.

The CDR3 loop is CASSSHNPGQWRSTEAFF. The CDR3 DNA is TGCGCCAGCAGCTCACACAATCCGGGACAGTGGAGGAGCACTGAAGCTTTCTTT. The chain couples TRBV5-1 to TRBJ1-1; TRBD1 matches 7 bases. Trimming at V came to 3 bases and at J to 4 bases, leaving 18 bases not matched to a gene. The CDR3 sequence is 18 residues long. Per the germline V gene, CDR1 is SGHRS and CDR2 is YFSETQ.

The chain is built from TRBV7-8 and TRBJ1-2; D might be TRBD1 (5 bases). The CDR3 sequence is 13 residues long. Per germline, CDR1 SGHVS and CDR2 FQNEAQ. Trimming stripped 7 bases from V and 14 bases from J, with 23 bases between. The CDR3, as DNA: TGTGCCAGCACCGATGGGGCAGGCAGACGTTGGACCTTC. Translated: CASTDGAGRRWTF.

This sequence joins TRBV9 and TRBJ2-1, with 7 bases identical to TRBD2. The ends lost 4 bases at V and 0 bases at J; junction bases unmatched: 4. The CDR3 runs to 15 residues. Germline values: CDR1 SGDLS, CDR2 YYNGEE. The CDR3 DNA reads as TGTGCCAGCAGCTCGGGACTACTCTCCTACAATGAGCAGTTCTTC. It encodes CASSSGLLSYNEQFF.

This clone was seen once. The chain uses TRBV18 and TRBJ1-5; no definite D call. Germline V gene data show CDR1 as KGHSH and CDR2 as LQKENI. The CDR3 length is 13 residues. Trimming took off 3 bases at V and 6 bases at J, with 9 bases between the two ends. The DNA of the CDR3 is TGTGCCAGCTCACCGGATAGAGTTCAGCCCCAGCATTTT. This codes for CASSPDRVQPQHF. Variable domain in full (rest from reference TRBV18 and TRBJ1-5): NAGVMQNPRHLVRRRGQEARLRCSPMKGHSHVYWYRQLPEEGLKFMVYLQKENIIDESGMPKERFSAEFPKEGPSILRIQQVVRGDSAAYFCASSPDRVQPQHFGDGTRLSIL.

The J gene is TRBJ1-2, the V gene TRBV27, with TRBD1 identical over 8 bases. V was clipped by 2 bases and J by 2 bases; unmatched bases: 10. The length of the CDR3 is 17 residues. Germline values: CDR1 MNHEY, CDR2 SMNVEV (reference sequence). The CDR3 coding sequence is TGTGCCAGCAGTTTACCATTCCCGGACAGGGTAAACTATGGCTACACCTTC. Protein product: CASSLPFPDRVNYGYTF.

The rearrangement links TRBV18 to TRBJ1-5, with 8 nucleotides matching TRBD1. Germline loops: CDR1 KGHSH, CDR2 LQKENI. CDR3 length: 14 residues. V trimming: 4 bases; J trimming: 3 bases; junction bases outside the gene matches: 2. The CDR3 loop is CASSRQGYNQPQHF. The CDR3 coding sequence is TGTGCCAGCTCACGACAGGGGTACAATCAGCCCCAGCATTTT.

The rearrangement joins TRBV7-2 to TRBJ2-5; TRBD2 matches 9 bases. V lost 7 bases, J lost 3 bases, and 9 bases stayed unmatched. Germline assignment: CDR1 SGHTA and CDR2 FQGNSA. The CDR3 runs 15 residues. This CDR3 reads CASKYGAGGEETQYF. For the CDR3, the DNA is TGTGCCAGCAAGTACGGGGCGGGAGGGGAAGAGACCCAGTACTTC.